Described below is a single T cell receptor (beta chain) sequence and its context. As yet, its antigen is unknown. Libraries were prepared by immunoSEQ multiplex PCR; TCRdb keeps only in-frame clonotypes and omits some of them. The sample consists of more than 65,000 clones, roughly nine tenths of them appearing once. This entry is derived from a study of graft-versus-host responses after intestinal transplantation. Study at large: Grafts were multivisceral, liver-intestinal, or isolated intestinal. Anti-thymocyte globulin induction, then tacrolimus and steroids for about 3 years, went to all recipients.

The study, taken as a whole, reports: GvH clones surfaced in recipient marrow, some emerging earlier in ileum or blood.

Germline CDR1 reads DFQATT; CDR2 reads SNEGSKA (reference sequence). The CDR3 runs 11 residues. Trimming cost V 2 bases and J 5 bases, with 6 bases left between them. The receptor was derived from a human donor who received an intestinal transplant. The chain employs TRBV20-1 and TRBJ1-1, with D hard to call. The input for sequencing was unstimulated CD4+ T cells sorted from spleen or lymph node cells, taken before intestinal transplant. CDR3 nucleotides: TGCAGTGCTAGACTGTTAACTGAAGCTTTCTTT. Protein: CSARLLTEAFF.